These T cell receptor beta chains were read from a single sample in a study of T cells after posttransplantation cyclophosphamide. Only in-frame clones appear in the TCRdb table, and some are missing; sequencing was by immunoSEQ multiplex PCR. In total the sample includes several thousand clones, none of them seen once. Sequences were derived from PBMCs, sampled after allogeneic stem cell transplant with posttransplant cyclophosphamide. The source is a male patient aged 50 to 59 who received an allogeneic stem cell transplant from an unrelated donor, was CMV-positive, and had acute GVHD only. Some of the T cells may derive from the graft donor. Each CDR3 is given with its conserved first and last residue.

J,V,CDR3
TRBJ2-7,TRBV29-1,CSVGGQGERSSGEQYF
TRBJ2-3,TRBV7-2,CASSSGTRGTDTQYF
TRBJ2-7,TRBV6-5,CASSYSYGQGYEQYF
TRBJ2-7,TRBV2,CASDPKGLAGRGQYF
TRBJ1-2,TRBV18,CASSPSGLAGYTF
TRBJ1-6,TRBV2,CASSERGSYNSPLHF
TRBJ1-1,TRBV18,CASSQDRGNTEAFF
TRBJ1-2,TRBV6-6,CASRAGGNYYGYTF
TRBJ2-7,TRBV6-5,CASSYSNRGSYEQHF
TRBJ2-1,TRBV7-8,CASSPRTSGGGEQFF
TRBJ2-1,TRBV27,CASSLPGTANEQFF
TRBJ2-7,TRBV6-1,CASSEHRGQTYEQYF
TRBJ2-7,TRBV4-1,CASSQDRGTNEQYF
TRBJ2-6,TRBV5-8,CATGQRSSGANVLTF
TRBJ2-1,TRBV25-1,CASSPGNRGDEQFF
TRBJ1-1,TRBV5-1,CASSFDRVGTEAFF
TRBJ2-1,TRBV10-2,CASSAGGGNEQFF
TRBJ1-1,TRBV20-1,CSASFLTEAFF
TRBJ2-1,TRBV5-1,CASSLIAEQFF
TRBJ2-1,TRBV18,CASSPLELAGGNEQFF
TRBJ2-5,TRBV7-6,CASSWGLAGGETQYF
TRBJ2-1,TRBV5-1,CASSSRGEAGGPNEQFF
TRBJ1-1,TRBV7-6,CASSLAEGDAEAFF
TRBJ2-3,TRBV27,CASSWSGDTQYF
TRBJ2-7,TRBV28,CASSLLGTSIYEQYF
TRBJ1-1,TRBV5-4,CASSVPPGTEAFF
TRBJ1-1,TRBV2,CASSLQGANTEAFF
TRBJ1-1,TRBV2,CASSEGGAVNTEAFF
TRBJ2-7,TRBV7-3,CASSLGTSGSPYEQYF
TRBJ1-1,TRBV6-1,CASSPGGIGTEAFF
TRBJ1-3,TRBV4-2,CASSQGPGTDGNTIYF
TRBJ2-6,TRBV5-1,CASSLGGSGANVLTF
TRBJ1-1,TRBV4-3,CASSVRVSTEAFF
TRBJ2-1,TRBV7-2,CASSPGQGRSYNEQFF
TRBJ2-2,TRBV13,CASSLVSDTGELFF
TRBJ2-7,TRBV5-1,CASSHPGQGVYEQYF
TRBJ1-2,TRBV27,CASSQQGYGYTF
TRBJ1-1,TRBV11-1,CASSLGGRENQLNTEAFF
TRBJ2-5,TRBV7-9,CASSPTGTGGETQYF
.,TRBV10-3,CAISESIGSEQYF
TRBJ2-2,TRBV7-2,CASSFWDSGTGELFF
TRBJ2-1,TRBV6-1,CASTPGLVGNEQFF
TRBJ1-1,TRBV18,CASSLPTGRQNTEAFF
TRBJ2-5,TRBV2,CASSPMETQYF